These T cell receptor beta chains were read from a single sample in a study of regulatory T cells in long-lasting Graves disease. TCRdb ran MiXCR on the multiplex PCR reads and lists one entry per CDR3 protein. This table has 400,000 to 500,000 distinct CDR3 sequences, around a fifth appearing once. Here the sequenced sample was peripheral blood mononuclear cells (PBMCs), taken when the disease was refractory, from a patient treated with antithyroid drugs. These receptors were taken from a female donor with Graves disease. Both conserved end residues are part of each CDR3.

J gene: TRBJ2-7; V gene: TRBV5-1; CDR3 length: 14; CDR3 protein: CASSSGDLSYEQYF
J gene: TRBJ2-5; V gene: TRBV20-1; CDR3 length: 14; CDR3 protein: CSARDQGLQETQYF
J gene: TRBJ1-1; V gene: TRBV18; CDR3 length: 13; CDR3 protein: CASSKDENTEAFF
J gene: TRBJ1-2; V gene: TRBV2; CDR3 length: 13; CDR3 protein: CASSEGASYGYTF
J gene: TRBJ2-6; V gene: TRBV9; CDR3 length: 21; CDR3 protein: CASSSTPGGGRLGTGANVLTF
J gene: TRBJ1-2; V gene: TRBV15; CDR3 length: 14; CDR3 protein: CATSRAYRDYGYTF
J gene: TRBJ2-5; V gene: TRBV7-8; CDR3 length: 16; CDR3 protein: CASSLGAGQIQETQYF
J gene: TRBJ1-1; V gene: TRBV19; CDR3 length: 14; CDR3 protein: CASSARGPNTEAFF
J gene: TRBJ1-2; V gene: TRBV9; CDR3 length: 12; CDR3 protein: CASGGTGKGYTF
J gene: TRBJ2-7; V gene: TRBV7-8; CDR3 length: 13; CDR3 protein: CASGLAGLYEQYF
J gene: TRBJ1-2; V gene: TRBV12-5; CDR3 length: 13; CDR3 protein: CASGPPGGQGYTF
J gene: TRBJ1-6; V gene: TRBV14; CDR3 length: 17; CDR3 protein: CASSQDWAEGGNSPLHF
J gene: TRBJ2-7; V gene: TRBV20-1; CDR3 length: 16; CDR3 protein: CSARPLQQGALKRQYF
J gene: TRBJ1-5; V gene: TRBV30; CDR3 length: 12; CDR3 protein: CAWSTGRQPQHF
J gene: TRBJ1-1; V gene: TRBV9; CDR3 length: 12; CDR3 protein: CASSATGKEAFF
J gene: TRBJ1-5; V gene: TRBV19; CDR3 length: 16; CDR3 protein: CASSIGSAFSNQPQHF
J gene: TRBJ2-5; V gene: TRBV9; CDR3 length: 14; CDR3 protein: CASSRQGSGETQYF
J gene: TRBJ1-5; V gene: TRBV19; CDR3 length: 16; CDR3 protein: CASSNRDRGRNQPQHF
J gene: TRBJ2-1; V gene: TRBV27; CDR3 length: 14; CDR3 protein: CASSLLASGNEQFF
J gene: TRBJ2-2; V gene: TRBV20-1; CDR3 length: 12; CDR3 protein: CSASGLTGELFF
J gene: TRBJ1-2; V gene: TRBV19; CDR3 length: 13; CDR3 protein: CASCEERLFGYTF
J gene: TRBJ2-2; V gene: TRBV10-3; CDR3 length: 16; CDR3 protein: CATSRPQTGEPGELFF